This TCR beta chain was sequenced for a study of blood T cells in healthy people across ages. Study in general: Template switching caught about one barcoded beta molecule for each two T cells. Study-level points and caveats: Versus aged donors, long-lived donors had higher diversity and more naive CD4+ cells. Because sorting was not performed, PBMCs prevented conclusive naive versus antigen-experienced comparison.

In regard to this clonotype: Its cognate antigen is unknown.

Together with a sample-barcoded 5' primer, a J-beta primer mix was included in a second PCR lasting about 7 to 12 cycles. TCRdb re-analysed the 5' RACE reads in MiXCR, keeping a single row per CDR3 protein. The sample shows hundreds of thousands of distinct CDR3 sequences, 20% to 25% of them seen only once. CDR3 length: 14 amino acids. V lost 5 bases to trimming and J lost 2 bases; unmatched junction nucleotides: 7. Per the germline V gene, CDR1 is DFQATT and CDR2 is SNEGSKA (reference sequence). Sample donors were healthy Caucasian individuals that came from Russia, aged roughly 6 to 90. The receptor's source is a man between 65 and 79 years old in good health. The sequenced sample was blood. The chain recombines TRBV20-1 with TRBJ2-3; 7 bases are shared with TRBD2. The CDR3 loop reads CSAAGLGLTDTQYF. CDR3 nucleotides: TGCAGTGCTGCCGGACTAGGCCTCACAGATACGCAGTATTTT.